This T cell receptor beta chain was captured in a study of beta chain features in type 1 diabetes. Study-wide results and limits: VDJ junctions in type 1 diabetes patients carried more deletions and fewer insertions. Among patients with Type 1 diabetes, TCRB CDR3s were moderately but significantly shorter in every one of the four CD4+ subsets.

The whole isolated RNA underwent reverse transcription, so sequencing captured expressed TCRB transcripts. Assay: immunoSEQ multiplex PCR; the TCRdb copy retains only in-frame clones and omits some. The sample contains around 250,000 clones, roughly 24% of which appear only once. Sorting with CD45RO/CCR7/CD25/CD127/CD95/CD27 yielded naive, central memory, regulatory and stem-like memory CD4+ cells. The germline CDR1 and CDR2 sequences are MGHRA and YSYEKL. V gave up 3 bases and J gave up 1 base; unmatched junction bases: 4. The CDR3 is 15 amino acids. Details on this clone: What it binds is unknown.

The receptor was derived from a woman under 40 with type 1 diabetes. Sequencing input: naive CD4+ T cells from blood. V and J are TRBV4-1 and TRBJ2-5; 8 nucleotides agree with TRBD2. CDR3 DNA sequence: TGCGCCAGCAGCCACCCACTAGCGGCCCAAGAGACCCAGTACTTC. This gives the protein CASSHPLAAQETQYF.